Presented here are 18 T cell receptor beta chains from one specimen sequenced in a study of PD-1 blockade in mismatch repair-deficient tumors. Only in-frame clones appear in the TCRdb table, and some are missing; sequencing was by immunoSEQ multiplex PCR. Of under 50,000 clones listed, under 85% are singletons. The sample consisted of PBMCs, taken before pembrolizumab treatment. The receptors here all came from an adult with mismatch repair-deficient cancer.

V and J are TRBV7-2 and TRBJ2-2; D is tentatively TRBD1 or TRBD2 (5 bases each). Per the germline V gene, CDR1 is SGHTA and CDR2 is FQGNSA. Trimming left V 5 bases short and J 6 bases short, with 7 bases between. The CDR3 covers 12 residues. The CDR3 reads CASSLGPGELFF. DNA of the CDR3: TGTGCCAGCAGCCTGGGACCCGGGGAGCTGTTTTTT.

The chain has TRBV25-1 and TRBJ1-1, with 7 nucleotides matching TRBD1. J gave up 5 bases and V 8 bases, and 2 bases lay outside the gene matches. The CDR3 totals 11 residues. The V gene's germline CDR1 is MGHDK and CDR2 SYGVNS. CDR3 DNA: TGTGCCAGCCACAGGGGAACTGAAGCTTTCTTT. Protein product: CASHRGTEAFF. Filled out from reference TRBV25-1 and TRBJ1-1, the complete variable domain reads EADIYQTPRYLVIGTGKKITLECSQTMGHDKMYWYQQDPGMELHLIHYSYGVNSTEKGDLSSESTVSRIRTEHFPLTLESARPSHTSQYLCASHRGTEAFFGQGTRLTVV.

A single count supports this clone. In nucleotides, the CDR3 is TGTGCCTGGAGCAAAGGACTAGCGGATGCGCAGTTCTTC. As protein: CAWSKGLADAQFF. The chain links TRBV30 to TRBJ2-1; TRBD2 agrees at 10 bases. Germline V lookup: CDR1 GTSNPN, CDR2 SVGIG (reference sequence). V gave up 3 bases and J gave up 12 bases; unmatched junction bases: 8. This CDR3 is built from 13 residues.

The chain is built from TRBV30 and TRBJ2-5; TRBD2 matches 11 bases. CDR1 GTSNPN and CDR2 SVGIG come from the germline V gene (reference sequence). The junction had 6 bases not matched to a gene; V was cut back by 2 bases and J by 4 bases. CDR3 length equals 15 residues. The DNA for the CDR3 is TGTGCCTGGAGTCAGGGGCTAGCGGGAGGAGAGACCCAGTACTTC. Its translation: CAWSQGLAGGETQYF.

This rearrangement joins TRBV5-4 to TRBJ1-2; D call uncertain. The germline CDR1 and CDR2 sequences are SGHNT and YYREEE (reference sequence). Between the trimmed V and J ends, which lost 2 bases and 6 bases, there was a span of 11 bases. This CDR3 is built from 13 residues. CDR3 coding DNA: TGTGCCAGCAGCTTACAAGGGCTGCATGGCTACACCTTC. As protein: CASSLQGLHGYTF.

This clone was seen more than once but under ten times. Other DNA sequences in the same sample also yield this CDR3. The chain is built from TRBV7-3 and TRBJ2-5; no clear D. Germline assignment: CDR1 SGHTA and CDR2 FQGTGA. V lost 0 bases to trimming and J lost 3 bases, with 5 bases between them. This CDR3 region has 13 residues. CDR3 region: CASSLTREETQYF. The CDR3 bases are TGTGCCAGCAGCTTAACTAGGGAAGAGACCCAGTACTTC.

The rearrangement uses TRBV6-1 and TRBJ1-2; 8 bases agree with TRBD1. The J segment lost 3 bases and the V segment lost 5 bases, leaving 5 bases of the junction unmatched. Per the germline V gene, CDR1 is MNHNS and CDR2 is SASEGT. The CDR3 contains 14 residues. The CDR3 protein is CASSRAGGYYGYTF. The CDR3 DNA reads TGTGCCAGCAGTAGGGCAGGGGGCTACTATGGCTACACCTTC.

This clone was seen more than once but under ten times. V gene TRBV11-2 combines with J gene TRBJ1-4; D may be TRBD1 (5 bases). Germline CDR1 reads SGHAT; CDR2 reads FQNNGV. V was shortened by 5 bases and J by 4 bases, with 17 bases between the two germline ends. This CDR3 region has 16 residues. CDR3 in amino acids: CASSRPPGGNNEKLFF. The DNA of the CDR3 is TGTGCCAGCAGCCGTCCCCCTGGGGGGAATAATGAAAAACTGTTTTTT. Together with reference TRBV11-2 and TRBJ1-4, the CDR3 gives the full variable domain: EAGVAQSPRYKIIEKRQSVAFWCNPISGHATLYWYQQILGQGPKLLIQFQNNGVVDDSQLPKDRFSAERLKGVDSTLKIQPAKLEDSAVYLCASSRPPGGNNEKLFFGSGTQLSVL.

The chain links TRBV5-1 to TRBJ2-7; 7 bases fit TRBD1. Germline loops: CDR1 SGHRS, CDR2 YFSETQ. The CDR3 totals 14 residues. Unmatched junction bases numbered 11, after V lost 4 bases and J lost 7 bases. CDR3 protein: CASSAGQVPGEQYF. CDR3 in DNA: TGCGCCAGCAGCGCTGGACAGGTCCCAGGTGAGCAGTACTTC. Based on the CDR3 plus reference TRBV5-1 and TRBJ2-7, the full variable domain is KAGVTQTPRYLIKTRGQQVTLSCSPISGHRSVSWYQQTPGQGLQFLFEYFSETQRNKGNFPGRFSGRQFSNSRSEMNVSTLELGDSALYLCASSAGQVPGEQYFGPGTRLTVT.

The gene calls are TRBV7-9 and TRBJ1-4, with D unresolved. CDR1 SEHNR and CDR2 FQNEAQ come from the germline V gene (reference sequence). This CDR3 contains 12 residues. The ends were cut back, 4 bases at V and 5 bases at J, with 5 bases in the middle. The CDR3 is CASSSGNEKLFF. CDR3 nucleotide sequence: TGTGCCAGCAGCTCAGGCAATGAAAAACTGTTTTTT. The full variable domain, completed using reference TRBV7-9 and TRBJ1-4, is DTGVSQNPRHKITKRGQNVTFRCDPISEHNRLYWYRQTLGQGPEFLTYFQNEAQLEKSRLLSDRFSAERPKGSFSTLEIQRTEQGDSAMYLCASSSGNEKLFFGSGTQLSVL.

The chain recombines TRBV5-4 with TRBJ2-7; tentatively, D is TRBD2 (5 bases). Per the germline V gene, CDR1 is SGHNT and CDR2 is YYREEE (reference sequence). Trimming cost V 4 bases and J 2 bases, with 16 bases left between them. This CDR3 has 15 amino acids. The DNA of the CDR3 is TGTGCCAGCAGCCTCGAGCGGAACCCGGCCTACGAGCAGTACTTC. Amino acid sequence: CASSLERNPAYEQYF. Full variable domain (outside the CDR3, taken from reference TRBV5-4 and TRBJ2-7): ETGVTQSPTHLIKTRGQQVTLRCSSQSGHNTVSWYQQALGQGPQFIFQYYREEENGRGNFPPRFSGLQFPNYSSELNVNALELDDSALYLCASSLERNPAYEQYFGPGTRLTVT.

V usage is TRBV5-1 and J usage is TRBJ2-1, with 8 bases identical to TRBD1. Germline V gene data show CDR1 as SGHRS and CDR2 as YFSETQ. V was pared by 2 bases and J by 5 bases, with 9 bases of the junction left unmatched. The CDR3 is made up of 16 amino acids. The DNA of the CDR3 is TGCGCCAGCAGCTTTTCCATGACAGGGGCCAACAATGAGCAGTTCTTC. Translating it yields CASSFSMTGANNEQFF.

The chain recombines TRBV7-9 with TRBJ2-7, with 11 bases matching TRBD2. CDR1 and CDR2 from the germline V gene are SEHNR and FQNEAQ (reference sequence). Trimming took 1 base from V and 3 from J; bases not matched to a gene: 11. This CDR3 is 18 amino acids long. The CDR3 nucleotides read TGTGCCAGCAGCTTAGGGGAGGCTAGCGGGAGGATCATCTACGAGCAGTACTTC. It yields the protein CASSLGEASGRIIYEQYF.

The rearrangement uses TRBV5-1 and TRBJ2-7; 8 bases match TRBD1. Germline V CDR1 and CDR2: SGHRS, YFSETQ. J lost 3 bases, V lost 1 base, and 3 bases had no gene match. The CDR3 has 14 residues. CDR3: CASSLTTGVYEQYF. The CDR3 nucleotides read TGCGCCAGCAGCTTGACGACAGGGGTCTACGAGCAGTACTTC. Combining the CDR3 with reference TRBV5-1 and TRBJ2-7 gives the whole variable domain KAGVTQTPRYLIKTRGQQVTLSCSPISGHRSVSWYQQTPGQGLQFLFEYFSETQRNKGNFPGRFSGRQFSNSRSEMNVSTLELGDSALYLCASSLTTGVYEQYFGPGTRLTVT.

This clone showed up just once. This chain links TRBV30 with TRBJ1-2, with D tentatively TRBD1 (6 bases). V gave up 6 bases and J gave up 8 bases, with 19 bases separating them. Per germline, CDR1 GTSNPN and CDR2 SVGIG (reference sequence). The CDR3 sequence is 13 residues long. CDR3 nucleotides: TGTGCCTGCAAATCGGGAGACAGGTTCGGCTACACCTTC. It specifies CACKSGDRFGYTF. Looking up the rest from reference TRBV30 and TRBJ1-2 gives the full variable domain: SQTIHQWPATLVQPVGSPLSLECTVEGTSNPNLYWYRQAAGRGLQLLFYSVGIGQISSEVPQNLSASRPQDRQFILSSKKLLLSDSGFYLCACKSGDRFGYTFGSGTRLTVV.

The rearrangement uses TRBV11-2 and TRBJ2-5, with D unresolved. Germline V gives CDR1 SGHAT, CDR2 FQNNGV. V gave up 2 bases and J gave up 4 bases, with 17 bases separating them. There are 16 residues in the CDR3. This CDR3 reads CASSLLVWDTGETQYF. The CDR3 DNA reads TGTGCCAGCAGCTTATTAGTATGGGATACTGGAGAGACCCAGTACTTC.

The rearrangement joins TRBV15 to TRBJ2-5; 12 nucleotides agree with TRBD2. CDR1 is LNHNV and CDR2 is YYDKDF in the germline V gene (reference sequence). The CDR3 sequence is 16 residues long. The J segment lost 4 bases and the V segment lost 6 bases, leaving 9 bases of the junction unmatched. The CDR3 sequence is CATSPGLAGAVETQYF. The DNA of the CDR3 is TGTGCCACCAGTCCGGGACTAGCGGGTGCGGTAGAGACCCAGTACTTC.

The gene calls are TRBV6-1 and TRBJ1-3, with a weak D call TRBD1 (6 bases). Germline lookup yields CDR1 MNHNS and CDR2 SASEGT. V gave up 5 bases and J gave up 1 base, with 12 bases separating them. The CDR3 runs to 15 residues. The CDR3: CASSPQGWSGNTIYF. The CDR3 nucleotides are TGTGCCAGCAGTCCCCAGGGGTGGTCTGGAAACACCATATATTTT.